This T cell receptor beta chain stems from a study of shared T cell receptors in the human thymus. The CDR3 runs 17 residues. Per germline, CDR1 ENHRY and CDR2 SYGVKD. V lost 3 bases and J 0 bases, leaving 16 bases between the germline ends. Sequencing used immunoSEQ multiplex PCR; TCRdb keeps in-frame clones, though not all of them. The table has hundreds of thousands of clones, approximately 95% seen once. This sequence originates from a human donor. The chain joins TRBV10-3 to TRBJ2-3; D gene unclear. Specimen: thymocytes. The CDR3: CAISETEPDVSTDTQYF. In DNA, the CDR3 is TGTGCCATCAGTGAAACCGAGCCAGATGTAAGCACAGATACGCAGTATTTT.